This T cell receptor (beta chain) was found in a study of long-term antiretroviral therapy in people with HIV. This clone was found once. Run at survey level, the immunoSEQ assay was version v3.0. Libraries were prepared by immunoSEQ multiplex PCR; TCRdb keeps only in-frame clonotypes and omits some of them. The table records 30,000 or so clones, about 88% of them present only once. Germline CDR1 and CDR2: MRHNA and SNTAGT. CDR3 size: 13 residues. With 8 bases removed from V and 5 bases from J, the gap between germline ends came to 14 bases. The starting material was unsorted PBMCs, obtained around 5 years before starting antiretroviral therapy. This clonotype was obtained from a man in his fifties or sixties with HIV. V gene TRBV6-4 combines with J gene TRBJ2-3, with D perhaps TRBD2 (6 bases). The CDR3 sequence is CASSREREDTQYF. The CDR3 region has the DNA TGTGCCAGCTCCCGGGAGAGGGAAGATACGCAGTATTTT.